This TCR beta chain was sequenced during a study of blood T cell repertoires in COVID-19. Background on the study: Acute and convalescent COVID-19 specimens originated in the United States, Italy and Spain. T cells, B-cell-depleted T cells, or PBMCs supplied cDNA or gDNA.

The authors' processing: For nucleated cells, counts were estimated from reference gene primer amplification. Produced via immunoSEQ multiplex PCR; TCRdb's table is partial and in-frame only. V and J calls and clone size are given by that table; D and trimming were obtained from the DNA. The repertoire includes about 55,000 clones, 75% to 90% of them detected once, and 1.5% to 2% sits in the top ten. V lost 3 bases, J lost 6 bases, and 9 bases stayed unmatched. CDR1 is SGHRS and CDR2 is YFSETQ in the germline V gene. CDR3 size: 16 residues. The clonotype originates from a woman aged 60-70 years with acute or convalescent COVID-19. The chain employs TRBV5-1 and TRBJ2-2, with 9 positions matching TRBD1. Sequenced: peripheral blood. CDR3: CASSSGQGNSPGELFF. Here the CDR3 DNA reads TGCGCCAGCAGCTCGGGACAGGGCAATTCTCCCGGGGAGCTGTTTTTT. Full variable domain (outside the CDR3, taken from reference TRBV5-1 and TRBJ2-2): KAGVTQTPRYLIKTRGQQVTLSCSPISGHRSVSWYQQTPGQGLQFLFEYFSETQRNKGNFPGRFSGRQFSNSRSEMNVSTLELGDSALYLCASSSGQGNSPGELFFGEGSRLTVL.